This record looks at one T cell receptor (beta chain) sequence and its context. There is no known antigen for this receptor. The sample holds no much larger clone one base away, and base qualities are not on file. The immunoSEQ Assay, a bias-controlled multiplex PCR, was used to amplify TCRbeta CDR3 regions from genomic DNA. In the paper's pipeline: The number of nucleated cells in each sample was estimated by amplification of reference gene primers within the assay. To quantify the absolute abundance of each unique TCRbeta CDR3 rearrangement, sequence reads were collapsed and filtered. Productive Simpson clonality was computed per sample as the square root of Simpson's diversity index over productive rearrangements. In its TCRdb copy, this immuneACCESS table keeps in-frame sequences only and misses some clones. Where compared with another copy, unresolved V genes explain less than half of these, and the others have no known cause. V and J calls and clone size follow that table, whereas D and trimming were derived from the DNA. The sample yields over 120,000 clones; roughly 80% were counted once. The top ten hold approximately 4.6% of the sample.

Collaborating institutions collected whole blood in K2EDTA tubes following their own protocols. For TCRbeta analysis, collaborators shipped samples in one of three forms: frozen whole blood, isolated PBMCs, or DNA extracted from either of those sample types. The CDR3 goes from the cysteine to the phenylalanine over 14 residues. Just the 42-base CDR3 DNA is kept, in frame starting at base 1. Looking up the germline V gene yields CDR1 SNHLY and CDR2 FYNNEI. V is trimmed back by 7 bases and J by 6 bases, and the junction contains 5 bases that no gene match accounts for. The source of the sample is a study of blood T cell repertoires in COVID-19 (dated by TCRdb to 2020 to 2021). Background on the whole study: Samples covering the acute and convalescent phases of COVID-19 were provided by collaborators in the United States, Italy and Spain. The material from the prospective study consisted of cDNA or gDNA derived from T cells, B-cell-depleted T cells, or PBMCs. The dataset comprised deeply sampled blood TCRbeta repertoires from subjects exposed to, actively infected with, or recovered from COVID-19. The repertoires were released in a freely available public database meant as a resource for research on the immune response to SARS-CoV-2. Samples came from the ongoing ImmuneRACE study (first 160 participants) plus 1,254 subjects from 6 global collaborators. Sample metadata almost always included a de-identified subject ID, COVID-19 status, age in years and sex. HLA class I and class II types, where available, came from metadata supplied by the sample provider rather than from assay-based typing.

Broad study findings and their caveats: Clinical and demographic metadata were provided uncurated, with the amount varying by source and participant.

The V and J segments used are TRBV2 and TRBJ2-2; 10 nucleotides in the junction match TRBD2. This receptor was identified in a human donor in a cohort sampled during active COVID-19. Sequences were obtained from peripheral blood. The CDR3 amino acid sequence is: CASKPSGRAGELFF. In nucleotides, the sequence is TGTGCCAGCAAGCCTAGCGGGAGAGCCGGGGAGCTGTTTTTT.